This TCR beta chain is drawn from a study of graft-versus-host responses after intestinal transplantation. Background on the study: Uniformly, recipients were administered anti-thymocyte globulin induction with subsequent tacrolimus and steroids for about 3 years.

V trimming: 11 bases; J trimming: 7 bases; junction bases outside the gene matches: 10. Looked up from germline, CDR1 is MNHNY and CDR2 is SVGAGI (reference sequence). This CDR3 has 12 amino acids. As regards this clone: Its antigen remains unknown.

Only in-frame clones appear in the TCRdb table, and some are missing; sequencing was by immunoSEQ multiplex PCR. The sample contains tens of thousands of clones, roughly 90% of which appear only once. The sample in question was unstimulated CD4+ T cells sorted from spleen or lymph node cells, obtained before intestinal transplant. This TCR derives from a human donor who received an intestinal transplant. The chain joins TRBV6-6 to TRBJ1-1, with 7 bases that match TRBD1. The CDR3 loop reads CASLGTAGEAFF. The CDR3 bases are TGTGCCTCCCTCGGGACAGCAGGTGAAGCTTTCTTT.